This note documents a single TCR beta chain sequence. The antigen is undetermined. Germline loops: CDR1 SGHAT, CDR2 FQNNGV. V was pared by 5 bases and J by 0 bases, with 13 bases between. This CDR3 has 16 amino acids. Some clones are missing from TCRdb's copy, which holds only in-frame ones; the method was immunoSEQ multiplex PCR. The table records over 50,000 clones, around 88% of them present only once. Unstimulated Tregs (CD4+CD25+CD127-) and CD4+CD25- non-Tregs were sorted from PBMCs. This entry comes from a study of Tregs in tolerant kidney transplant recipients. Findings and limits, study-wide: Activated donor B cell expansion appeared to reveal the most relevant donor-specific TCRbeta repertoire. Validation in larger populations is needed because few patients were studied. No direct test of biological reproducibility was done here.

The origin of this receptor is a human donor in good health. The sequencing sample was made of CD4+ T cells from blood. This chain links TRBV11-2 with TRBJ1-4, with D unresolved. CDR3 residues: CASSQRWAATNEKLFF. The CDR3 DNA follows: TGTGCCAGCAGCCAAAGGTGGGCTGCAACTAATGAAAAACTGTTTTTT. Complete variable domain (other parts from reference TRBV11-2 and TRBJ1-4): EAGVAQSPRYKIIEKRQSVAFWCNPISGHATLYWYQQILGQGPKLLIQFQNNGVVDDSQLPKDRFSAERLKGVDSTLKIQPAKLEDSAVYLCASSQRWAATNEKLFFGSGTQLSVL.